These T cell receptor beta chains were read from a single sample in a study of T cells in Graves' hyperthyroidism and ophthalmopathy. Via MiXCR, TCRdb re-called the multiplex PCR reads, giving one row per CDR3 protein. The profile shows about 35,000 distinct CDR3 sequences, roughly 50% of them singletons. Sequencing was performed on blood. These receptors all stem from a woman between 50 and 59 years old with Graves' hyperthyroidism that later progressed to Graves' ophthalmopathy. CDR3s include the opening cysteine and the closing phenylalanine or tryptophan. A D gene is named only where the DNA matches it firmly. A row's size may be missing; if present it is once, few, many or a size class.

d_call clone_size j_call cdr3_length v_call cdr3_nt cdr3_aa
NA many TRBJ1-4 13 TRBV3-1 TGTGCCAGCAGCCAATTCCAGAATGAAAAACTGTTTTTT CASSQFQNEKLFF
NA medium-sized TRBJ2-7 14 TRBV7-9 TGTGCCAGCAGCGCCCACCCACAGGGTCTCGAGCAGTACTTC CASSAHPQGLEQYF
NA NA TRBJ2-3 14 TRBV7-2 TGTGCCAGCAGCTTAGGCGTGGGGGAGGAGGTGCAGTATTTT CASSLGVGEEVQYF
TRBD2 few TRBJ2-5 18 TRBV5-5 TGTGCCAGCTCACTGGACGTGGCGGGAGGGCCATGGAGAGAGACCCAGTACTTC CASSLDVAGGPWRETQYF
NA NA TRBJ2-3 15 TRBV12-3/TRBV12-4 TGTGCCAGCAGTTTCCGGGTCATGGGCACAGACACGCAGTATTTT CASSFRVMGTDTQYF
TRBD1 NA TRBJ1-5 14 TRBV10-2 TGCGCCAGCCATCGGACAGGGGGTAATCAGCCCCAGCATTTT CASHRTGGNQPQHF
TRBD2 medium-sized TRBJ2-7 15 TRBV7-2 TGTGCCAGCAGAAGACCGGGACTAGCGGGCTACGAGCAGTACTTC CASRRPGLAGYEQYF
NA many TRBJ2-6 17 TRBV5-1 TGCGCCAGCAGCTTGGAGGAGGGGGCGAGTGGGGCCAACGTCCTGACTTTC CASSLEEGASGANVLTF
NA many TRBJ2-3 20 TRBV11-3 TGTGCCAGCAGCTTATTTAGTGGGAGGCCCGCTCCTCCGGGGACAGATACGCAGTATTTT CASSLFSGRPAPPGTDTQYF
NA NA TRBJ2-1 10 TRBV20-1 TGCAGTGCTAAAATCAATGAGCAGTTCTTC CSAKINEQFF
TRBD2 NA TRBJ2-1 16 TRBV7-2 TGTGCCAGCAGACTGATAGCGGGAGGGGTCTACAATGAGCAGTTCTTC CASRLIAGGVYNEQFF
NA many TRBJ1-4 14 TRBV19 TGTGCCAGTAGGTTGATAGGAGTAAATGAAAAACTGTTTTTT CASRLIGVNEKLFF
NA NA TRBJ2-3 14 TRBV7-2 TGTGCCAGCAGCATACAATCTACCACAGATATGCAGTGTTTT CASSIQSTTDMQCF
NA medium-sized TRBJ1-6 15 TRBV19 TGTGCCAGTAGTTGGGCGGACCTGGGTAATTCACCCCTCCACTTT CASSWADLGNSPLHF
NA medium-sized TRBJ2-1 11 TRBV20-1 TGCAGTGCTAAATCAGGATATGAGCAGTTCTTC CSAKSGYEQFF
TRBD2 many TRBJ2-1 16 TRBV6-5 TGTGCCAGCAGTCACGGACTAGCGGCCTCCTACAATGAGCAGTTCTTC CASSHGLAASYNEQFF
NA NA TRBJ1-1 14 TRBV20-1 TGCAGTGCTAGAGAGACACGGGACATCTATGAAGCTTTCTTT CSARETRDIYEAFF
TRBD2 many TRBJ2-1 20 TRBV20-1 TGCAGTGCTAGAGATGGGACCGGGACTAGCGGGAGAGGTCGATACAATGAGCAGTTCTTC CSARDGTGTSGRGRYNEQFF
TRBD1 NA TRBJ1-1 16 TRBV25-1 TGTGCCAGCAGCGTTGCCCGGACAGGAAAGAACACTGAAGCTTTCTTT CASSVARTGKNTEAFF
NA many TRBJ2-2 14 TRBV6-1 TGTGCCAGCTCGCCGGGGGGCTGGGCCGGGGAGCTGTTTTTT CASSPGGWAGELFF
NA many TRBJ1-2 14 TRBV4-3 TGCGCCAGCAGCCGAACCGGGACCCCCTTTGGTTACACCTTC CASSRTGTPFGYTF
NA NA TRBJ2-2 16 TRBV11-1 TGTGCCAGCAGCTTAGTAAGCAGAGCAAACACCGGGGAGCTGTCTTGG CASSLVSRANTGELSW
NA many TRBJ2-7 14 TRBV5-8 TGTGCCAGCAGCTGGACAGTCTACGGATCTGAGCAGTACTTC CASSWTVYGSEQYF
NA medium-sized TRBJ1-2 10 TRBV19 TGTGCCAGTCGTGGCTATGGCTACACCTTC CASRGYGYTF
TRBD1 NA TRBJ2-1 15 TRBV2 TGTGCCAGCAGTTTCGGGACAGGAGCAAACAATGGGCAGTTCTTC CASSFGTGANNGQFF